In this sample, the clone carrying this T cell receptor (beta chain) turned up many times. The sample is drawn from a study of neurological immune-mediated disorders. Noted time point: technical triplicate 2. The CDR3 runs 13 residues. Trimming shortened V by 4 bases and J by 6 bases, and 15 bases separated the two germline ends. The V gene's germline CDR1 is SQVTM and CDR2 ANQGSEA. The cDNA was generated through 5'RACE incorporating 10-nucleotide random UMIs. TCRdb reprocessed the 5' RACE reads via MiXCR and lists one record per CDR3 protein. The sample contains approximately 30,000 distinct CDR3 sequences, roughly 15% of which appear only once.

The chain employs TRBV29-1 and TRBJ1-2; D is perhaps TRBD1 (5 bases). The specimen sequenced was CD4+ T cells from blood. This sequence originates from a female donor with HTLV-1-associated myelopathy (HAM/TSP). This chain's CDR3 is CSVVSPGMHGYTF. Here the CDR3 DNA reads TGCAGCGTTGTTTCGCCAGGGATGCATGGCTACACCTTC.